A single sample gave rise to the 8 T cell receptor beta chains below, sequenced in a study of cytomegalovirus exposure and HLA in healthy donors. The study ran its PCR with 60 Vbeta and 13 Jbeta primers. Sequenced by immunoSEQ multiplex PCR; TCRdb stores in-frame clones only, minus some. This sample has 150,000 to 200,000 clones, with nearly 80% found just once. Material for sequencing was PBMCs. The source of these receptors is a female donor in good health and CMV-seronegative.

The chain uses TRBV2 and TRBJ1-2, with D maybe TRBD1 (5 bases). Germline assignment: CDR1 SNHLY and CDR2 FYNNEI. The CDR3 extends over 13 amino acids. V was shortened by 11 bases and J by 4 bases, with 17 bases between the two germline ends. The CDR3 region has the DNA TGTGCCCTGTGGGAGGCAGGGAGCTATGGCTACACCTTC. Residues: CALWEAGSYGYTF.

V usage is TRBV5-4 and J usage is TRBJ2-1; TRBD2 agrees at 14 bases. V lost 0 bases to trimming and J lost 6 bases; unmatched junction nucleotides: 8. This CDR3 is 18 amino acids long. Germline values: CDR1 SGHNT, CDR2 YYREEE (reference sequence). Here the CDR3 DNA reads TGTGCCAGCAGCTTGGGACTAGCGGGGGGGCAGGGAATCAATGAGCAGTTCTTC. Protein product: CASSLGLAGGQGINEQFF. The full variable domain, with the rest looked up from reference TRBV5-4 and TRBJ2-1, is ETGVTQSPTHLIKTRGQQVTLRCSSQSGHNTVSWYQQALGQGPQFIFQYYREEENGRGNFPPRFSGLQFPNYSSELNVNALELDDSALYLCASSLGLAGGQGINEQFFGPGTRLTVL.

The V call is TRBV20-1, the J call TRBJ2-5; D ambiguous. The length of the CDR3 is 10 residues. Trimming stripped 3 bases from V and 5 bases from J, with 4 bases between. Germline CDR1 DFQATT, CDR2 SNEGSKA (reference sequence). Here the CDR3 DNA reads TGCAGTGCTAGTCCGGAGACCCAGTACTTC. This sequence encodes CSASPETQYF.

The rearrangement links TRBV5-1 to TRBJ2-7; D call uncertain. This CDR3 is 14 amino acids long. The V end lost 6 bases, the J end lost 3 bases, and 16 bases lay between the germline ends. The germline gives CDR1 SGHRS, CDR2 YFSETQ. The CDR3 is CASKVNTEYYEQYF. The CDR3 region has the DNA TGCGCCAGCAAGGTCAACACAGAGTACTACGAGCAGTACTTC.

The rearrangement joins TRBV6-5 to TRBJ1-1; 7 nucleotides agree with TRBD1. Germline V gives CDR1 MNHEY, CDR2 SVGAGI. V trimming: 2 bases; J trimming: 6 bases; junction bases outside the gene matches: 9. This CDR3 has 15 residues. CDR3 residues: CASSYRGVGGSEAFF. The CDR3 DNA reads TGTGCCAGCAGTTACCGAGGGGTAGGGGGCTCTGAAGCTTTCTTT.

This chain joins TRBV5-1 and TRBJ2-2, with D maybe TRBD2 (6 bases). Germline CDR1 reads SGHRS; CDR2 reads YFSETQ. The CDR3 contains 15 residues. The V end lost 0 bases, the J end lost 4 bases, and 10 bases lay between the germline ends. The chain's CDR3 is CASSLVGGVTGELFF. The CDR3 DNA follows: TGCGCCAGCAGCTTGGTTGGCGGGGTCACCGGGGAGCTGTTTTTT.

This clone was seen more than once but under ten times. The chain joins TRBV4-3 to TRBJ2-1, with TRBD2 matching over 7 bases. The ends lost 0 bases at V and 5 bases at J; junction bases unmatched: 10. This CDR3 region has 17 residues. Per germline, CDR1 LGHNA and CDR2 YSLEER. CDR3 residues: CASSQEVYGRPNNEQFF. The DNA of the CDR3 is TGCGCCAGCAGCCAAGAAGTTTACGGGAGGCCAAACAATGAGCAGTTCTTC.

The DNA of the CDR3 is TGTGCCAGCAGTTCCACACAGGGGGCGAATTCACCCCTCCACTTT. Translation: CASSSTQGANSPLHF. The chain combines TRBV6-5 with TRBJ1-6, with TRBD1 matching over 9 bases. The ends lost 4 bases at V and 7 bases at J; junction bases unmatched: 5. CDR1 is MNHEY, CDR2 SVGAGI, per germline. This CDR3 has 15 residues.